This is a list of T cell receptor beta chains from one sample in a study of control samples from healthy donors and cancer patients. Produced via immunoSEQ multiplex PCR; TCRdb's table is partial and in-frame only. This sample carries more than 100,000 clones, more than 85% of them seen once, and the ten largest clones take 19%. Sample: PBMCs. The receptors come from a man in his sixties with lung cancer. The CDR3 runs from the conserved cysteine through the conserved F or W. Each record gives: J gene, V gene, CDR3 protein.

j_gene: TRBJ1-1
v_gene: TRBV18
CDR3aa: CASSPRGQGTEAFF

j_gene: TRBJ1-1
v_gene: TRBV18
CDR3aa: CASSLQDLGLNTEAFF

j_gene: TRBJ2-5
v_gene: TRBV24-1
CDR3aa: CATSAVGGGRETQYF

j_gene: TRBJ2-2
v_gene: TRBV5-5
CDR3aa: CASSRKSIGEAGELFF

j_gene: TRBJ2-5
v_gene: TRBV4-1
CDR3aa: CASSLEYAGFRETQYF

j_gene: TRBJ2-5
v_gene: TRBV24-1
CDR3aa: CATSDTGAAQETQYF

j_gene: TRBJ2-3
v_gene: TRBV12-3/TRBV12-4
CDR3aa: CASSAITDTQYF

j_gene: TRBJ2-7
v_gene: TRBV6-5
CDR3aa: CASSTGQGGGYEQYF

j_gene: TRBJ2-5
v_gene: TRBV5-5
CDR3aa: CASSLESGGETQYF

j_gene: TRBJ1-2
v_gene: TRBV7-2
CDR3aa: CASSRDRVYGYTF

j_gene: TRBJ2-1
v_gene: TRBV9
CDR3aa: CASSSSFNEQFF

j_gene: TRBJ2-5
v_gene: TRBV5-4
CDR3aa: CASSFRTSGTQETQYF

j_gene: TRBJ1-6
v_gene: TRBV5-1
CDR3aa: CASSLGGRGNSPLHF

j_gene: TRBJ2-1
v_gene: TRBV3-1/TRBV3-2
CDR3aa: CASSQGGSNEQFF

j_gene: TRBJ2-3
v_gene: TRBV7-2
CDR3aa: CASSLFGGGSDTQYF

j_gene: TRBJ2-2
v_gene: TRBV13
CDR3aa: CASSSLTGRKVTGELFF

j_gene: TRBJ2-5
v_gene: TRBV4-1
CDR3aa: CASSQNDNQETQYF

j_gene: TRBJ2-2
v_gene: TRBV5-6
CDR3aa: CASSFTRGGELFF

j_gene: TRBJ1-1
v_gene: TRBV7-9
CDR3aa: CASSRKGGTEAFF

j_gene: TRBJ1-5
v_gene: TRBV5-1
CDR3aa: CASSLGTGANQPQHF

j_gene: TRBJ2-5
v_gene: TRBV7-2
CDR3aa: CASSFGAGGPRETQYF

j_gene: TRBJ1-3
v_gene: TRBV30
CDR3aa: CAWNTVYSGDTIYF

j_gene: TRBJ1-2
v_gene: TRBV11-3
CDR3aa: CASSFGGGTYGYTF

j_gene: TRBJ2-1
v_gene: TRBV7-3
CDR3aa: CASSSSNGQKQFF

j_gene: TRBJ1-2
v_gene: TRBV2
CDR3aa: CASSEWGPPEGGYTF

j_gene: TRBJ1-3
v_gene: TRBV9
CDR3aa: CASSVAGGDGNTIYF

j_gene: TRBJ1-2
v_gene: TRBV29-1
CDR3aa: CSVESGYTF

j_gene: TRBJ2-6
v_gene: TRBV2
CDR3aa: CASSEGTSGANVLTF

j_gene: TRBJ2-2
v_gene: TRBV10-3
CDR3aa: CAISEGGYPGELFF

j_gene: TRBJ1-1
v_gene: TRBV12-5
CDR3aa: CASGLVANTEAFF

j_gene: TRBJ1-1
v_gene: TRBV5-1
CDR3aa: CASSPQDSSYTEAFF

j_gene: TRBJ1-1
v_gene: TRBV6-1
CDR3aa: CASSEMGETEAFF

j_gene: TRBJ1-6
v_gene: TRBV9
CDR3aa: CASSVVAGDSAPLHF

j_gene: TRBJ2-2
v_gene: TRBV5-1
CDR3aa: CASSLVTVDLLPSPGQNTGELFF

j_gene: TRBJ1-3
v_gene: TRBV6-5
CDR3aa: CASSRVTGNTIYF

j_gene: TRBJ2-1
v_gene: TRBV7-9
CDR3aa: CASSFGAQLEFNEQFF

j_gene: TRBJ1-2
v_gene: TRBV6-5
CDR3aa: CASSYTGPEGGYTF

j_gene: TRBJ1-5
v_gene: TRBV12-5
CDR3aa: CASGLVLDGQGVDGQPQHF

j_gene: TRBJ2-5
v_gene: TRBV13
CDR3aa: CASSLRSQGETQYF

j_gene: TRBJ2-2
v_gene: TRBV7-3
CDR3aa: CASSPGLAAGELFF

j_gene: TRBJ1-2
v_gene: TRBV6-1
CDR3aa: CASSELNTQGYGYTF

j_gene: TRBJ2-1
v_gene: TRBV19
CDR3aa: CASSILPPGTYNEQFF

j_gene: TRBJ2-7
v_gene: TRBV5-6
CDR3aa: CASSADRADEQYF

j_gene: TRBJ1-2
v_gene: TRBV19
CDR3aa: CASSTGTGGNHGYTF

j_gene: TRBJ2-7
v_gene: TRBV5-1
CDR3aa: CASSLGLGISYEQYF

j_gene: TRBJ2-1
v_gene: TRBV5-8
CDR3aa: CASSLKPGTLNYNEQFF

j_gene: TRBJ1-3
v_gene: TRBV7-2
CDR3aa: CASSLSNGGNTIYF

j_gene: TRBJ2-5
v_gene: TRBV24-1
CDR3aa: CATSDPGPTIQETQYF

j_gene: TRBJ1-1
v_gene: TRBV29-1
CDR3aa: CSVYRGAEAFF

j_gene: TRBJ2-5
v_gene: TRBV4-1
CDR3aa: CASSPSVSGGPQETQYF

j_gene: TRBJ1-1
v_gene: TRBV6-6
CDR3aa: CASILLVNTEAFF

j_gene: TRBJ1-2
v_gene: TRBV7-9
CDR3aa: CASSLVSNYGYTF

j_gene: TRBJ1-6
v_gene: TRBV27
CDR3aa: CASSHGYRSYNSPLHF

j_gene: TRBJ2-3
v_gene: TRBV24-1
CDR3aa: CATSDFGTQYF

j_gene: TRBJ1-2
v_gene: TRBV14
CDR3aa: CASRQGVNYGYTF

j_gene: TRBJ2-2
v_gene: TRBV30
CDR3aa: CAWRTGSRTGELFF

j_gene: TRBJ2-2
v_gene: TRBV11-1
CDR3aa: CASSLMSGTTPGELFF

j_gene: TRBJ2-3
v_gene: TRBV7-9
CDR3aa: CASSLVGSRSTDTQYF

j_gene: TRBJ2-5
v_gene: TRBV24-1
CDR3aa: CATSETRGQETQYF

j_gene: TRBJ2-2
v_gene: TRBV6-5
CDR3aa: CASSFSTGTNTGELFF